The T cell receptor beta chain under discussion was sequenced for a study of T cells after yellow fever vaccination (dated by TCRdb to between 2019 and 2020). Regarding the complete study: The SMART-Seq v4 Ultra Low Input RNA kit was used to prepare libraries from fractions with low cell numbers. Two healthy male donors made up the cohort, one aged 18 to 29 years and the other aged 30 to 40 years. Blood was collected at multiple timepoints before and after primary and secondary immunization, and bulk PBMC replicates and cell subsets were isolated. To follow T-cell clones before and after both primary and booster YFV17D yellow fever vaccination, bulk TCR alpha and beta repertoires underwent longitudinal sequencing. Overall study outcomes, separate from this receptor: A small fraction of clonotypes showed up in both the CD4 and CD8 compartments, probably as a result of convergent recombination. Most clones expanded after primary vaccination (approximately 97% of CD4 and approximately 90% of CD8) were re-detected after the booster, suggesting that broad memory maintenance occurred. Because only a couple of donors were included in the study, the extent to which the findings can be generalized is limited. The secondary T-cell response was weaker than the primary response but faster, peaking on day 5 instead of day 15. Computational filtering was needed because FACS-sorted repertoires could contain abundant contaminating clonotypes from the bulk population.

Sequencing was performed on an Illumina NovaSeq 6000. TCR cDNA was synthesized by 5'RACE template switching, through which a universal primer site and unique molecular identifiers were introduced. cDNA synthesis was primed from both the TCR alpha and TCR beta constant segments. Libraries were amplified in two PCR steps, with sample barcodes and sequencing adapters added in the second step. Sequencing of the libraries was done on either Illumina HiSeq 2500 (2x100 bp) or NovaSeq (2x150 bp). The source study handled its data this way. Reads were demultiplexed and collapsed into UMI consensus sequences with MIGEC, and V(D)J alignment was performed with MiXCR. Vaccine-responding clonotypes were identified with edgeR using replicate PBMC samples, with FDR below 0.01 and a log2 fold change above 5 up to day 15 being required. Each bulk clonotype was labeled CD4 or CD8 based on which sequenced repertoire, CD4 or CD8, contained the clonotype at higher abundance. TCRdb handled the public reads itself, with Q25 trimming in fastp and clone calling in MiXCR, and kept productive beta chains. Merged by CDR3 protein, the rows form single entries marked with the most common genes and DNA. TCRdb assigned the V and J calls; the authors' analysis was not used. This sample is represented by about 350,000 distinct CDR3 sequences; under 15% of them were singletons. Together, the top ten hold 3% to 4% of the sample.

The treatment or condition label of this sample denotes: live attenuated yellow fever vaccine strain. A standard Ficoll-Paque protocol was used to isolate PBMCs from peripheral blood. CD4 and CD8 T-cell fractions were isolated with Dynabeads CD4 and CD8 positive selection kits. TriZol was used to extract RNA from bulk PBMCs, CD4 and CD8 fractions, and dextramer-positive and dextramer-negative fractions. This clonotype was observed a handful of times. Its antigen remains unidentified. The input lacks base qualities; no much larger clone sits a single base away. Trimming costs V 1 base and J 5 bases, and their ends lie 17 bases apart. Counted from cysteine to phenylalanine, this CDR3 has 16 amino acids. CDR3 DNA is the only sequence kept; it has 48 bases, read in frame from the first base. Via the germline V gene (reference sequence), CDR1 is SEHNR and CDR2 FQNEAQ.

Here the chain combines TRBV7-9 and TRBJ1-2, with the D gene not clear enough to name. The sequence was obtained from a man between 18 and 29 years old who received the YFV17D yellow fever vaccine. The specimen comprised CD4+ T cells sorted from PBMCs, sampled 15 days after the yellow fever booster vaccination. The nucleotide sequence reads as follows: TGTGCCAGCAGCTTAGAGGGCGGACTACTATCTTATGGCTACACCTTC. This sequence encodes CASSLEGGLLSYGYTF. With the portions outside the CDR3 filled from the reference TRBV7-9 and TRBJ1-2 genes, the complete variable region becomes DTGVSQNPRHKITKRGQNVTFRCDPISEHNRLYWYRQTLGQGPEFLTYFQNEAQLEKSRLLSDRFSAERPKGSFSTLEIQRTEQGDSAMYLCASSLEGGLLSYGYTFGSGTRLTVV.